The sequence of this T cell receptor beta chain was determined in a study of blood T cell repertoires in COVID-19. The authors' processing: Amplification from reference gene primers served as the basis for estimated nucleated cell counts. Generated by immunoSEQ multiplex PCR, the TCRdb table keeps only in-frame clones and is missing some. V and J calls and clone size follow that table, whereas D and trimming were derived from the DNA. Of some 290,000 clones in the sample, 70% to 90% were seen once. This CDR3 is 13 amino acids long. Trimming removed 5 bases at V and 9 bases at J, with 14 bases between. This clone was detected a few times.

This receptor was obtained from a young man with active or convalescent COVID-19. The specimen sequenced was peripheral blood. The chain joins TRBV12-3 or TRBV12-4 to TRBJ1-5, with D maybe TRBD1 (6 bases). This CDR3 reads CASSPGGPGPQHF. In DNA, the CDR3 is TGTGCCAGCAGTCCCGGGGGGCCTGGGCCCCAGCATTTT.